These 26 T cell receptor beta chains share one sample of origin, sequenced in a study of T cells in localized non-small cell lung cancer. TCRdb keeps only in-frame clones here, not all; method: immunoSEQ multiplex PCR. The sample contains 13,000 or so clones, approximately 90% of which appear only once. This specimen was peripheral blood mononuclear cells, taken before any cancer treatment. The source is a man between 40 and 70 years old with stage III lung adenocarcinoma.

The gene calls are TRBV2 and TRBJ2-3, with 11 nucleotides matching TRBD2. The V gene end was trimmed by 5 bases and the J gene end by 1 base; junction bases not matched to a gene: 5. The CDR3 has 16 residues. Germline V gene sequence: CDR1 SNHLY, CDR2 FYNNEI. Here the CDR3 reads CASSSLAGVGTDTQYF. CDR3 nucleotide sequence: TGTGCCAGCAGTTCACTAGCGGGAGTTGGCACAGATACGCAGTATTTT.

CDR3 amino acids: CAISGARSSYEQYF. DNA for the CDR3: TGTGCCATCAGTGGAGCGCGGAGCTCCTACGAGCAGTACTTC. The genes are TRBV10-3 and TRBJ2-7; D remains unclear. This CDR3 comprises 14 residues. The germline gives CDR1 ENHRY, CDR2 SYGVKD. Trimming removed 4 bases at V and 0 bases at J, with 10 bases between.

The rearrangement links TRBV6-1 to TRBJ2-1; no clear D. Trimming cost V 4 bases and J 6 bases, with 10 bases left between them. Germline CDR1 is MNHNS and CDR2 is SASEGT. This CDR3 contains 13 residues. The CDR3 DNA follows: TGTGCCAGCAGTGGGGTTGTCAGCAATGAGCAGTTCTTC. It encodes CASSGVVSNEQFF.

The V and J genes are TRBV27 and TRBJ2-2, with 7 bases fitting TRBD1. CDR1 MNHEY and CDR2 SMNVEV come from the germline V gene (reference sequence). CDR3 length: 13 amino acids. V shed 5 bases, J shed 6 bases, and the junction held 3 bases outside the gene matches. For the CDR3, the DNA is TGTGCCAGCAGTACGACAGGGTCCGGGGAGCTGTTTTTT. It is translated as CASSTTGSGELFF.

The gene calls are TRBV5-4 and TRBJ2-3, with 10 bases identical to TRBD2. Germline V gene sequence: CDR1 SGHNT, CDR2 YYREEE (reference sequence). This CDR3 region has 19 residues. After removal of 2 bases from V and 1 base from J, the junction contained 13 bases not matched to a gene. The DNA for the CDR3 is TGTGCCAGCAGCTTTCCCACCATAGCGGGAGGAGGTGGCACAGATACGCAGTATTTT. It yields the protein CASSFPTIAGGGGTDTQYF.

The chain is built from TRBV5-1 and TRBJ2-7; D is perhaps TRBD1 (6 bases). The germline CDR1 and CDR2 sequences are SGHRS and YFSETQ. CDR3 size: 13 residues. Trimming stripped 0 bases from V and 7 bases from J, with 11 bases between. This CDR3 reads CASSLDSRGEQYF. CDR3 DNA sequence: TGCGCCAGCAGCTTGGATAGCAGGGGAGAGCAGTACTTC.

V and J are TRBV6-5 and TRBJ2-7; 8 nucleotides match TRBD1. Germline V lookup: CDR1 MNHEY, CDR2 SVGAGI. The CDR3 sequence is 14 residues long. The V gene end was trimmed by 0 bases and the J gene end by 6 bases; junction bases not matched to a gene: 4. This chain's CDR3 is CASSYSRRGREQYF. CDR3 nucleotide sequence: TGTGCCAGCAGTTACTCTCGCAGGGGGCGCGAGCAGTACTTC.

The chain couples TRBV28 to TRBJ2-3; 13 bases are a match to TRBD2. The CDR3 covers 15 residues. Germline V lookup: CDR1 MDHEN, CDR2 SYDVKM. The V segment lost 4 bases and the J segment 8 bases; nucleotides outside the gene matches: 6. Here the CDR3 reads CASSSWTSGSSTQYF. The CDR3 DNA follows: TGTGCCAGCAGTTCCTGGACTAGCGGGAGTAGTACGCAGTATTTT. The entire variable domain, with the rest obtained from reference TRBV28 and TRBJ2-3, is as follows: DVKVTQSSRYLVKRTGEKVFLECVQDMDHENMFWYRQDPGLGLRLIYFSYDVKMKEKGDIPEGYSVSREKKERFSLILESASTNQTSMYLCASSSWTSGSSTQYFGPGTRLTVL.

This clone came up a few times. The chain is built from TRBV4-1 and TRBJ2-3; 11 nucleotides match TRBD2. The CDR3 runs 16 residues. Looked up from germline, CDR1 is MGHRA and CDR2 is YSYEKL. Germline trimming cut 3 bases from V and 4 bases from J; bases unmatched to any gene: 6. The CDR3 nucleotides read TGCGCCAGCAGCCACCTACTAGCGGGAGAGGCAGATACGCAGTATTTT. Translated: CASSHLLAGEADTQYF.

Only a few counts were recorded for this clone. The chain is built from TRBV28 and TRBJ2-1; 9 nucleotides align to TRBD2. V lost 2 bases and J lost 3; bases outside the gene matches: 5. The CDR3 is made up of 16 amino acids. The V gene's germline CDR1 is MDHEN and CDR2 SYDVKM. CDR3 nucleotides: TGTGCCAGCAGTTTAAGGTTTAGCGGGGGCTACAATGAGCAGTTCTTC. It yields the protein CASSLRFSGGYNEQFF.

The chain combines TRBV7-3 with TRBJ2-7, with 10 bases matching TRBD1. Losses at the gene ends were 5 bases for V and 6 bases for J; bases not matched to a gene: 7. CDR1 is SGHTA, CDR2 FQGTGA, per germline. This CDR3 has 14 residues. CDR3 sequence reads: CASSPTGDRGEQYF. Here the CDR3 DNA reads TGTGCCAGCAGCCCGACAGGGGACAGGGGCGAGCAGTACTTC.

This chain joins TRBV7-2 and TRBJ2-7; the D gene is possibly TRBD1 (6 bases). In germline, CDR1 is SGHTA, CDR2 FQGNSA. The CDR3 is 13 amino acids. Trimming removed 3 bases from V and 2 bases from J, with 8 bases in between. The CDR3, as DNA: TGTGCCAGCAGCTTGAACAGGGCCTACGAGCAGTACTTC. This translates into CASSLNRAYEQYF.

This chain connects TRBV7-9 to TRBJ1-4; weak D call: TRBD1 (6 bases). The length of the CDR3 is 14 residues. Germline V CDR1 and CDR2: SEHNR, FQNEAQ (reference sequence). V shed 3 bases and J shed 8 bases, with 13 bases lying between them. CDR3 sequence (DNA): TGTGCCAGCAGCTTTAGGGGGGTTGGGGAAAAACTGTTTTTT. Protein sequence: CASSFRGVGEKLFF.

This chain uses TRBV9 with TRBJ2-3; TRBD1 aligns across 11 bases. Germline lookup yields CDR1 SGDLS and CDR2 YYNGEE. This CDR3 contains 17 residues. The V and J ends lost 0 bases and 3 bases, in that order; junction bases with no gene match: 6. The CDR3, as DNA: TGTGCCAGCAGCGTAGCTACGGGACAGGGGGTTACAGATACGCAGTATTTT. It yields the protein CASSVATGQGVTDTQYF.

V usage is TRBV11-1 and J usage is TRBJ1-1, with 11 bases identical to TRBD1. The CDR3 has 16 amino acids. Losses at the gene ends were 5 bases for V and 4 bases for J; bases not matched to a gene: 9. Germline V gene sequence: CDR1 SGHAT, CDR2 FQDESV (reference sequence). The CDR3 sequence: CASSEGQGARATEAFF. In nucleotides, the CDR3 is TGTGCCAGCAGCGAAGGACAGGGGGCGAGGGCCACTGAAGCTTTCTTT. The variable domain in full, with the rest retrieved from reference TRBV11-1 and TRBJ1-1, is EAEVAQSPRYKITEKSQAVAFWCDPISGHATLYWYRQILGQGPELLVQFQDESVVDDSQLPKDRFSAERLKGVDSTLKIQPAELGDSAMYLCASSEGQGARATEAFFGQGTRLTVV.

This chain uses TRBV15 with TRBJ1-4; unclear D gene. V shed 2 bases and J shed 2 bases, with 9 bases lying between them. CDR3 length: 15 residues. Germline values: CDR1 LNHNV, CDR2 YYDKDF (reference sequence). CDR3 nucleotides: TGTGCCACCAGCAGAAGGGTGTTGACTAATGAAAAACTGTTTTTT. It translates to CATSRRVLTNEKLFF.

This chain links TRBV4-1 with TRBJ1-5, with D possibly TRBD1 on 5 matching bases. V shed 0 bases and J shed 1 base, with 10 bases lying between them. The CDR3 loop spans 16 amino acids. The germline V gene encodes CDR1 MGHRA and CDR2 YSYEKL. The CDR3 coding sequence is TGCGCCAGCAGCCAAGATCTTCGACAGAGCAATCAGCCCCAGCATTTT. As protein: CASSQDLRQSNQPQHF.

This chain joins TRBV9 and TRBJ2-3, with 9 bases aligning to TRBD2. With 3 bases clipped from V and 2 bases from J, the junction kept 4 bases outside the gene matches. Germline V gene sequence: CDR1 SGDLS, CDR2 YYNGEE. CDR3 size: 15 residues. In DNA form, the CDR3 reads TGTGCCAGCAGCGCTCTAGCGGGACACACAGATACGCAGTATTTT. It is translated as CASSALAGHTDTQYF.

The V gene is TRBV6-5, the J gene TRBJ2-7; D is unresolved. This CDR3 contains 14 residues. Germline V lookup: CDR1 MNHEY, CDR2 SVGAGI. V was shortened by 5 bases and J by 1 base, with 12 bases between the two germline ends. The CDR3 reads CASSQAGQSYEQYF. CDR3 coding DNA: TGTGCCAGCAGTCAAGCCGGGCAGTCCTACGAGCAGTACTTC.

This rearrangement joins TRBV7-9 to TRBJ1-2, with D unclear. V lost 1 base and J 5 bases, leaving 8 bases between the germline ends. Germline CDR1 and CDR2: SEHNR and FQNEAQ (reference sequence). This CDR3 comprises 13 residues. This CDR3 is CASSLVVAYGYTF. The CDR3 DNA sequence: TGTGCCAGCAGCTTAGTCGTCGCTTATGGCTACACCTTC. Filled out from reference TRBV7-9 and TRBJ1-2, the complete variable domain reads DTGVSQNPRHKITKRGQNVTFRCDPISEHNRLYWYRQTLGQGPEFLTYFQNEAQLEKSRLLSDRFSAERPKGSFSTLEIQRTEQGDSAMYLCASSLVVAYGYTFGSGTRLTVV.

V gene TRBV9 combines with J gene TRBJ2-7; TRBD2 matches at 9 bases. CDR1 SGDLS and CDR2 YYNGEE come from the germline V gene. The V gene end was trimmed by 1 base and the J gene end by 7 bases; junction bases not matched to a gene: 9. This CDR3 is built from 15 residues. As DNA, the CDR3 is TGTGCCAGCAGCGTAAGTGGGCGGGAGGGGGAAGAGCAGTACTTC. Translating gives CASSVSGREGEEQYF.

The chain combines TRBV4-3 with TRBJ2-3, with 12 positions matching TRBD2. The trim removed 5 bases at V and 5 bases at J, leaving 8 bases unmatched. CDR1 is LGHNA, CDR2 YSLEER, per germline. The CDR3 loop spans 16 amino acids. CDR3 residues: CASSFTGTSGLDTQYF. CDR3 in DNA: TGCGCCAGCAGCTTCACCGGGACTAGCGGGTTAGATACGCAGTATTTT.

Written as DNA, the CDR3 is TGCAGCGTTGAGTGGACAGGTAGCTTTGTCTGGGAGACCCAGTACTTC. Protein sequence: CSVEWTGSFVWETQYF. The chain recombines TRBV29-1 with TRBJ2-5; TRBD1 matches at 7 bases. There are 16 residues in the CDR3. Trimming at V came to 3 bases and at J to 5 bases, leaving 15 bases not matched to a gene. Germline assignment: CDR1 SQVTM and CDR2 ANQGSEA.

The sample holds a few counts of this clone. CDR3 in amino acids: CASSLMRERDTGELFF. CDR3 nucleotide sequence: TGTGCCAGCAGCTTGATGCGGGAGAGGGACACCGGGGAGCTGTTTTTT. V gene TRBV5-6 combines with J gene TRBJ2-2, with 7 bases fitting TRBD2. The germline V gene encodes CDR1 SGHDT and CDR2 YYEEEE. The ends lost 1 base at V and 3 bases at J; junction bases unmatched: 6. The CDR3 has 16 amino acids.

V gene TRBV10-2 combines with J gene TRBJ2-5; 7 bases line up with TRBD1. CDR1 is WSHSY and CDR2 is SAAADI in the germline V gene. V was clipped by 4 bases and J by 0 bases; unmatched bases: 2. The CDR3 length is 14 residues. The CDR3 DNA reads as TGCGCCAGCAGTGTCAGGGGGTACCAAGAGACCCAGTACTTC. It specifies CASSVRGYQETQYF.

Details on this clone: Other DNA sequences in this sample translate to the same CDR3. The chain joins TRBV7-2 to TRBJ1-1; D ambiguous. CDR3 length equals 12 residues. Trimming stripped 1 base from V and 4 bases from J, with 4 bases between. Germline-derived CDR1 and CDR2 are SGHTA and FQGNSA. This CDR3 reads CASSLGITEAFF. In nucleotides, the CDR3 is TGTGCCAGCAGCTTAGGAATCACTGAAGCTTTCTTT.